This entry lists 18 T cell receptor beta chains sequenced from one sample in a study of blood T cell repertoires in COVID-19. Repertoires were generated with immunoSEQ multiplex PCR, while TCRdb's copy carries only in-frame clones and drops some. The sample lists some 370,000 clones; over 75% were seen once. Sequences were obtained from peripheral blood. These receptors were taken from a woman aged 25 to 39 with COVID-19, enrolled during active disease.

In this sample, this clone turned up many times. This chain connects TRBV2 to TRBJ2-2; possibly TRBD2 for D (6 bases). Trimming removed 7 bases at V and 1 base at J, with 10 bases between. Germline lookup yields CDR1 SNHLY and CDR2 FYNNEI. CDR3 length: 14 residues. DNA for the CDR3: TGTGCCAGCAAAGTAGCGGTGAACACCGGGGAGCTGTTTTTT. Its translation: CASKVAVNTGELFF.

In regard to this clone: Different DNA sequences within this sample yield the same CDR3. The chain couples TRBV7-2 to TRBJ2-3, with TRBD2 identical over 7 bases. In germline, CDR1 is SGHTA, CDR2 FQGNSA. The CDR3 is 15 amino acids. The ends lost 5 bases at V and 1 base at J; junction bases unmatched: 6. The CDR3 reads CASSLSGAGTDTQYF. The CDR3 DNA follows: TGTGCCAGCAGCCTCAGCGGGGCAGGCACAGATACGCAGTATTTT.

This clone came up once. This chain uses TRBV24-1 with TRBJ2-5; D is unclear. The V gene's germline CDR1 is KGHDR and CDR2 SFDVKD. Trimming pared 6 bases from V and 6 bases from J, leaving 4 bases between. The CDR3 extends over 10 amino acids. The CDR3 loop is CATSLKTQYF. CDR3 in DNA: TGTGCCACCAGTTTAAAGACCCAGTACTTC.

In DNA, the CDR3 is TGCGCCAGCAGCCTGGAGGCGACAAATAATTCACCCCTCCACTTT. This codes for CASSLEATNNSPLHF. This rearrangement joins TRBV4-3 to TRBJ1-6; D remains unclear. CDR1 is LGHNA and CDR2 is YSLEER in the germline V gene. The CDR3 consists of 15 residues. V was cut by 4 bases and J by 5 bases, with 12 bases left in between.

The V and J genes are TRBV4-3 and TRBJ1-2; tentative D call: TRBD1 (5 bases). The CDR3 is 16 residues long. CDR1 LGHNA and CDR2 YSLEER come from the germline V gene. Trimming left V 0 bases short and J 4 bases short, with 15 bases between. Here the CDR3 DNA reads TGCGCCAGCAGCCAAGATTGGTCAGGGCTGAGCTATGGCTACACCTTC. Translating gives CASSQDWSGLSYGYTF.

The genes are TRBV5-1 and TRBJ2-7; D gene uncertain. Between the trimmed V and J ends, which lost 0 bases and 3 bases, there was a span of 7 bases. This CDR3 is 13 amino acids long. Germline values: CDR1 SGHRS, CDR2 YFSETQ. The CDR3 here is CASSLGGRYEQYF. Here the CDR3 DNA reads TGCGCCAGCAGCTTGGGAGGCCGCTACGAGCAGTACTTC.

The J gene is TRBJ2-5, the V gene TRBV29-1, with D possibly matching TRBD2 (6 bases). The CDR3 consists of 13 residues. Germline V gene lookup returns CDR1 SQVTM and CDR2 ANQGSEA. V lost 4 bases and J lost 4, with 13 bases in between. CDR3: CSVGGTSGETQYF. CDR3 in DNA: TGCAGCGTTGGGGGGACTTCTGGAGAGACCCAGTACTTC.

This clone has just one count. This rearrangement joins TRBV7-9 to TRBJ2-1; possible D gene TRBD2, 5 bases. Per germline, CDR1 SEHNR and CDR2 FQNEAQ (reference sequence). The ends were cut back, 10 bases at V and 0 bases at J, with 13 bases in the middle. The length of the CDR3 is 14 residues. The CDR3 DNA sequence: TGTGCCATTGCGAGAGGGAGCTCCTACAATGAGCAGTTCTTC. It codes for CAIARGSSYNEQFF. The whole variable domain, filled in from reference TRBV7-9 and TRBJ2-1, reads DTGVSQNPRHKITKRGQNVTFRCDPISEHNRLYWYRQTLGQGPEFLTYFQNEAQLEKSRLLSDRFSAERPKGSFSTLEIQRTEQGDSAMYLCAIARGSSYNEQFFGPGTRLTVL.

This chain uses TRBV2 with TRBJ2-1, with TRBD2 as a possible D gene (5 bases). Germline CDR1 SNHLY, CDR2 FYNNEI. This CDR3 has 13 amino acids. V lost 4 bases, J lost 7 bases, and 11 bases lay in between. CDR3 coding DNA: TGTGCCAGCAGTGTACGGGAAAGAAATGAGCAGTTCTTC. Protein sequence: CASSVRERNEQFF.

This clone was seen once. The rearrangement uses TRBV30 and TRBJ1-4; 7 nucleotides match TRBD1. CDR3 length: 15 amino acids. Germline V gene data show CDR1 as GTSNPN and CDR2 as SVGIG (reference sequence). V trimming: 1 base; J trimming: 7 bases; junction bases outside the gene matches: 9. The CDR3: CAWSANRGFSEKLFF. CDR3 nucleotide sequence: TGTGCCTGGAGTGCCAACAGGGGCTTTTCTGAAAAACTGTTTTTT.

This clone was detected only a few times. This chain joins TRBV6-1 and TRBJ1-1, with D hard to call. Trimming pared 2 bases from V and 3 bases from J, leaving 10 bases between. This CDR3 has 14 residues. Germline V gene lookup returns CDR1 MNHNS and CDR2 SASEGT. The CDR3 DNA reads TGTGCCAGCAGTGAAAACAGCCTCCACACTGAAGCTTTCTTT. It translates to CASSENSLHTEAFF.

The sample holds a few counts of this clone. Other DNA sequences from this sample encode an identical CDR3 as well. The rearrangement uses TRBV28 and TRBJ2-7; unclear D gene. Trimming cost V 6 bases and J 3 bases, with 6 bases left between them. Germline V lookup: CDR1 MDHEN, CDR2 SYDVKM. CDR3 length: 11 residues. For the CDR3, the DNA is TGTGCCAGCAGGCGAGGCTACGAGCAGTACTTC. This gives the protein CASRRGYEQYF.

The chain carries TRBV10-3 and TRBJ1-2; D might be TRBD1 (5 bases). V was pared by 3 bases and J by 4 bases, with 12 bases between. The CDR3 is 14 amino acids. Germline V gene sequence: CDR1 ENHRY, CDR2 SYGVKD. This CDR3 reads CAISDRAEVYGYTF. The CDR3 DNA sequence: TGTGCCATCAGTGACAGGGCAGAAGTCTATGGCTACACCTTC.

The chain couples TRBV5-1 to TRBJ1-4; D unresolved. With 5 bases removed from V and 7 bases from J, the gap between germline ends came to 9 bases. From germline, CDR1 is SGHRS and CDR2 YFSETQ. The CDR3 loop spans 12 amino acids. In nucleotides, the CDR3 is TGCGCCAGCAGAGACCCGGGTGAAAAACTGTTTTTT. It codes for CASRDPGEKLFF.

CDR3 DNA: TGTGCCACCAGTGCATACCAGGCGACCACAGATACGCAGTATTTT. Translation gives CATSAYQATTDTQYF. The chain recombines TRBV24-1 with TRBJ2-3; D call uncertain. The CDR3 is 15 residues long. Germline CDR1 and CDR2: KGHDR and SFDVKD. V shed 5 bases and J shed 2 bases, with 13 bases lying between them.

Only one count was recorded for this clone. V usage is TRBV10-2 and J usage is TRBJ2-5; unclear D gene. This CDR3 contains 13 residues. Germline V gene data show CDR1 as WSHSY and CDR2 as SAAADI. Trimming took 4 bases from V and 2 from J, leaving 8 bases between them. The CDR3 DNA follows: TGCGCCAGCAGTGCCGGGTCGCAAGAGACCCAGTACTTC. As protein: CASSAGSQETQYF.

This sequence joins TRBV5-6 and TRBJ2-3, with a weak D call TRBD1 (5 bases). The CDR3 length is 13 residues. Looked up from germline, CDR1 is SGHDT and CDR2 is YYEEEE. V was trimmed by 4 bases and J by 2 bases, leaving 8 bases between them. CDR3 protein: CASSRQPTDTQYF. DNA of the CDR3: TGTGCCAGCAGCAGACAGCCCACAGATACGCAGTATTTT.

V and J are TRBV7-3 and TRBJ2-2; 9 bases map to TRBD2. This CDR3 has 16 amino acids. V shed 4 bases and J 5 bases; nucleotides not matched to a gene: 8. Looked up from germline, CDR1 is SGHTA and CDR2 is FQGTGA. The CDR3: CASSYSSSGTTGELFF. CDR3 DNA: TGTGCCAGCAGCTACTCGTCTAGCGGGACTACCGGGGAGCTGTTTTTT.